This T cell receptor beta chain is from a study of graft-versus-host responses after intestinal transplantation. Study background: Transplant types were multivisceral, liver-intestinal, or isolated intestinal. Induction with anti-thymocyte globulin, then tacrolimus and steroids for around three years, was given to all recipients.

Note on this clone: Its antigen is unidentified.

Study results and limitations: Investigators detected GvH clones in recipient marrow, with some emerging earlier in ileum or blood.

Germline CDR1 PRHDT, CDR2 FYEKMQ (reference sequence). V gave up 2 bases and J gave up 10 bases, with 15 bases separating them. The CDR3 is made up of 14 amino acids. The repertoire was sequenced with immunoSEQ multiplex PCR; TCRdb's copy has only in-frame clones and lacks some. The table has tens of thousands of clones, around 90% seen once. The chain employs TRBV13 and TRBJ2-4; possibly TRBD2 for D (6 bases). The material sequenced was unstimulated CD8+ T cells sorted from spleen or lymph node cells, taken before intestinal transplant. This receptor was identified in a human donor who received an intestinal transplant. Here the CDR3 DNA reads TGTGCCAGCAGCTTACAGTCAGGGACTCCTATTCAGTACTTC. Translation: CASSLQSGTPIQYF.